The rows below give T cell receptor beta chains drawn from one sample of a study of blood T cells in healthy people across ages. TCRdb processed the 5' RACE reads anew with MiXCR; each CDR3 protein has one entry. The data show around 940,000 distinct CDR3 sequences, with roughly 51% seen just once and about a fifth held by the top ten. Sequencing used blood. Receptors originate from a woman aged 55-69 years in good health. The CDR3 runs from the conserved cysteine through the conserved F or W. Fields, in order: clone size, V gene, D gene, J gene, CDR3 DNA, CDR3 protein. A D gene is named only where the DNA matches it firmly. Rows may omit the clone size; those that give it use once, few, many or a size class.

once	TRBV2	NA	TRBJ2-6	TGTGCCAGCAGTGAGGAGAACCCTGGGGCCAACGTCCTGACTTTC	CASSEENPGANVLTF
NA	TRBV3-1	NA	TRBJ2-6	TGTGCCAGCAGCCACAAGGGTTACAGGAGCTCTGGGGCCAACGTCCTGACTTTC	CASSHKGYRSSGANVLTF
NA	TRBV12-3/TRBV12-4	NA	TRBJ1-6	TGTGCCAGCAGTGATGATCCAGGGGTTTCACCCCTCCACTTT	CASSDDPGVSPLHF
few	TRBV6-2/TRBV6-3	NA	TRBJ2-3	TGTGCCAGCAATCCGGCCCTGGCAGATACGCAGTATTTT	CASNPALADTQYF
few	TRBV20-1	TRBD1	TRBJ1-2	TGCAGTGCTAGACCGGGACAGCGGGATGGCTACACCTTC	CSARPGQRDGYTF
NA	TRBV7-8	TRBD1	TRBJ2-5	TGTGCCAGCACCTCTCGGACAGGGGGCGGGGAGACCCAGTACTTC	CASTSRTGGGETQYF
few	TRBV5-6	NA	TRBJ2-6	TGTGCCAGCAGCCCCGGACTGTTCTCTGGGGCCAACGTCCTGACTTTC	CASSPGLFSGANVLTF
NA	TRBV4-1	NA	TRBJ1-1	TGCGTCAGCAGCCAGGAGACATCTTGGGGGAGCACTGAAGCTTTCTTT	CVSSQETSWGSTEAFF
NA	TRBV5-1	NA	TRBJ1-5	TGCGCCAGCAGCTCCGGTCTGAGCAATCAGCCCCAGCATTTT	CASSSGLSNQPQHF
NA	TRBV7-2	NA	TRBJ2-5	TGTGCCAGCGCCCCGGGTAGGATGAGACGAGAGACCCAGTACTTC	CASAPGRMRRETQYF
once	TRBV12-3/TRBV12-4	NA	TRBJ2-5	TGTGCCAGCAGCTTACCGGGAGCTGGAGAGACCCAGTACTTC	CASSLPGAGETQYF
NA	TRBV2	TRBD1	TRBJ1-5	TGTGCCAGCAGGGCCGGACAGGGGGCCAATCAGCCCCAGCATTTT	CASRAGQGANQPQHF
NA	TRBV10-3	NA	TRBJ2-1	TGTGCCATCATGGGGCTTTTAACGGACAATGAGCAGTTCTTC	CAIMGLLTDNEQFF
NA	TRBV7-2	NA	TRBJ2-7	TGTGCCAGCAGCACAAACAGCTCCGAGCAGTACTTC	CASSTNSSEQYF
NA	TRBV20-1	NA	TRBJ2-7	TGCAGTGCTACTGTTAGGTGGGACGAGCAGTACTTC	CSATVRWDEQYF
NA	TRBV7-2	NA	TRBJ2-1	TGTGCCAGTATCCCTGTTACCCCTTCCTACAATGAGCAGTTCTTC	CASIPVTPSYNEQFF
few	TRBV12-3/TRBV12-4	NA	TRBJ2-4	TGTGCCAGCAGTTTAGGGGCGGTCCAACACATTCAGTACTTC	CASSLGAVQHIQYF
few	TRBV7-8	TRBD1	TRBJ2-7	TGTGCCAGCAGCCCCGGACAGGGTATAGTTTCTATGGACGAGCAGTACTTC	CASSPGQGIVSMDEQYF
NA	TRBV29-1	TRBD2	TRBJ2-7	TGCAGCGCCGGGAGGACCCTAGACGAGCAGTACTTC	CSAGRTLDEQYF
few	TRBV25-1	TRBD2	TRBJ2-1	TGTGCCAGCAGTCCCCTATCGGGGGGAACCGCTCGGGATGAGCAGTTCTTC	CASSPLSGGTARDEQFF
NA	TRBV28	NA	TRBJ1-4	TGTGCCAGCAGTAAGAGGATGAGAGGGAAGGAAAAACTGTTTTTT	CASSKRMRGKEKLFF
NA	TRBV2	NA	TRBJ2-7	TGTGCCAGGGGGTCTCTCACCTACGAGCAGTACTTC	CARGSLTYEQYF
NA	TRBV4-1	TRBD2	TRBJ2-5	TGCGCCAGCAGCCACCCCGGACTAGCGGGAGCGGGTGCGGTGACCCAGTACTTC	CASSHPGLAGAGAVTQYF
NA	TRBV7-2	NA	TRBJ2-7	TGTGCCAGCAGCAAGGCGGCCAGAAGCCCCTACGAGCAGTACTTC	CASSKAARSPYEQYF
NA	TRBV18	TRBD2	TRBJ2-3	TGTGCCAGCTCACCGGGGACTAGCGAGCCAGATACGCAGTATTTT	CASSPGTSEPDTQYF
NA	TRBV4-1	NA	TRBJ2-7	TGCGCCAGCAGCCAAGGTGCTGGCCCTCTCTACGAGCAGTACTTC	CASSQGAGPLYEQYF
NA	TRBV27	NA	TRBJ2-5	TGTGCCAGCGGTTGGGGGTTAGCGGTAAAAGAGACCCAGTACTTC	CASGWGLAVKETQYF
NA	TRBV3-1	NA	TRBJ2-5	TGTGCCAGCAGCCAGCAGGAATACAGGGAGACCCAGTACTTC	CASSQQEYRETQYF
NA	TRBV7-3	TRBD2	TRBJ2-5	TGTGCCAGCAGCGCTACCCTAGCGGGGGCCCAGTACTTC	CASSATLAGAQYF
NA	TRBV27	NA	TRBJ1-2	TGTGCCAGCAGTACTGGGGCGAACGGCTACACCTTC	CASSTGANGYTF
once	TRBV20-1	NA	TRBJ2-4	TGCAGTGCTCTCGTCCCGGGGAGCATTCAGTACTTC	CSALVPGSIQYF
NA	TRBV3-1	NA	TRBJ2-7	TGTGCCAGCAGCCAAGAAGGTGGGCCTCGCGGGACCTACGAGCAGTACTTC	CASSQEGGPRGTYEQYF
many	TRBV28	NA	TRBJ2-5	TGTGCCAGCAGTAAGAGGGAGACCCAGTACTTC	CASSKRETQYF